The 19 T cell receptor beta chains reported below all come from one sample, sequenced in a study of blood T cell repertoires in COVID-19. TCRdb keeps only in-frame clones here, not all; method: immunoSEQ multiplex PCR. The table shows approximately 350,000 clones, with roughly 90% occurring only once. The sequencing input was peripheral blood. These receptors originate from a woman in her 30s with COVID-19, enrolled during active disease.

V and J are TRBV29-1 and TRBJ2-2, with D perhaps matching TRBD2 (5 bases). Germline V gives CDR1 SQVTM, CDR2 ANQGSEA. V gave up 2 bases and J gave up 5 bases, with 6 bases separating them. The CDR3 runs 12 residues. The CDR3 loop is CSVERGTGELFF. In DNA form, the CDR3 reads TGCAGCGTTGAAAGAGGGACCGGGGAGCTGTTTTTT.

This sequence joins TRBV9 and TRBJ2-3; 7 bases align to TRBD2. Per the germline V gene, CDR1 is SGDLS and CDR2 is YYNGEE. The ends lost 0 bases at V and 3 bases at J; junction bases unmatched: 7. The CDR3 sequence is 16 residues long. The CDR3 DNA reads as TGTGCCAGCAGCGTAGGGGGGGGAGCCTTTACAGATACGCAGTATTTT. It specifies CASSVGGGAFTDTQYF. Full variable domain (outside the CDR3, taken from reference TRBV9 and TRBJ2-3): DSGVTQTPKHLITATGQRVTLRCSPRSGDLSVYWYQQSLDQGLQFLIQYYNGEERAKGNILERFSAQQFPDLHSELNLSSLELGDSALYFCASSVGGGAFTDTQYFGPGTRLTVL.

The chain carries TRBV4-3 and TRBJ1-1; D uncertain. The germline V and J ends were trimmed by 0 bases and 2 bases, with 4 bases remaining between them. Germline V CDR1 and CDR2: LGHNA, YSLEER. This CDR3 region has 13 residues. The CDR3 loop is CASSQDSNTEAFF. The CDR3 bases are TGCGCCAGCAGCCAAGACAGTAACACTGAAGCTTTCTTT.

V usage is TRBV21-1 and J usage is TRBJ2-5; the D call of TRBD2 is as the table states it, not checked on the DNA. TRBV21-1 is deemed a pseudogene. The CDR3 loop spans 15 amino acids. The CDR3 region is CASSKGVETKETQYF. DNA for the CDR3: TGTGCCAGCAGCAAAGGTGTAGAAACCAAAGAGACCCAGTACTTC.

The chain joins TRBV6-6 to TRBJ2-3; 7 positions agree with TRBD2. Germline loops: CDR1 MNHNY, CDR2 SVGAGI (reference sequence). Trimming removed 5 bases from V and 7 bases from J; junction bases left unmatched: 12. The length of the CDR3 is 15 residues. CDR3 DNA: TGTGCCAGCAGTCCCGGGGAGGGTGGAGCGTATACGCAGTATTTT. Translation: CASSPGEGGAYTQYF.

This clone was counted between two and nine times. The V gene is TRBV5-1, the J gene TRBJ1-3, with a tentative D call TRBD1 (5 bases). This CDR3 comprises 14 residues. V lost 4 bases to trimming and J lost 0 bases, with 8 bases between them. Germline lookup yields CDR1 SGHRS and CDR2 YFSETQ. This chain's CDR3 is CASSPDSSGNTIYF. The CDR3 region has the DNA TGCGCCAGCAGCCCAGACAGCTCTGGAAACACCATATATTTT. Full variable domain (remainder filled in from reference TRBV5-1 and TRBJ1-3): KAGVTQTPRYLIKTRGQQVTLSCSPISGHRSVSWYQQTPGQGLQFLFEYFSETQRNKGNFPGRFSGRQFSNSRSEMNVSTLELGDSALYLCASSPDSSGNTIYFGEGSWLTVV.

Points on this clone: The same CDR3 can be traced to other DNA sequences in this sample. J is TRBJ1-1 and V is TRBV5-1; TRBD1 agrees at 11 bases. J gave up 4 bases and V 5 bases, and 1 base lay outside the gene matches. This CDR3 has 13 amino acids. CDR1 and CDR2 (germline): SGHRS, YFSETQ. The CDR3 DNA follows: TGCGCCAGCAGTGGGACAGGGGGCACTGAAGCTTTCTTT. Residues: CASSGTGGTEAFF.

V is TRBV7-2 and J is TRBJ1-3; D gene uncertain. This CDR3 is 16 amino acids long. Looked up from germline, CDR1 is SGHTA and CDR2 is FQGNSA. V lost 5 bases to trimming and J lost 4 bases, with 18 bases between them. CDR3 DNA sequence: TGTGCCAGCAGCGTTCGAAGCGTAGTAATGGGAAACACCATATATTTT. It codes for CASSVRSVVMGNTIYF.

The V gene is TRBV6-2 or TRBV6-3, the J gene TRBJ1-6; TRBD1 matches 11 bases. Losses at the gene ends were 4 bases for V and 14 bases for J; bases not matched to a gene: 4. CDR3 length: 13 amino acids. Germline CDR1 and CDR2: MNHEY and SVGEGT. In nucleotides, the CDR3 is TGTGCCAGCAGTTCCGGGACAGGGGGTTCCCTCCACTTT. Translating gives CASSSGTGGSLHF.

The chain combines TRBV7-9 with TRBJ2-3; maybe TRBD2 (5 bases). Germline loops: CDR1 SEHNR, CDR2 FQNEAQ (reference sequence). The V and J ends lost 1 base and 2 bases respectively, with 10 bases between them. CDR3 size: 15 residues. The CDR3 protein is CASSLVTNLTDTQYF. CDR3 DNA: TGTGCCAGCAGCTTAGTGACTAATCTCACAGATACGCAGTATTTT.

The chain joins TRBV6-5 to TRBJ2-5, with 9 bases identical to TRBD2. Germline CDR1 is MNHEY and CDR2 is SVGAGI. V dropped 5 bases and J dropped 2; count of bases not matched to a gene: 6. The CDR3 has 15 amino acids. CDR3 DNA sequence: TGTGCCAGCAGTCCGGGGGCGGGGGGGCAAGAGACCCAGTACTTC. This gives the protein CASSPGAGGQETQYF.

The genes are TRBV5-4 and TRBJ2-7; the D gene is possibly TRBD2 (6 bases). V gave up 0 bases and J gave up 6 bases, with 16 bases separating them. The germline gives CDR1 SGHNT, CDR2 YYREEE (reference sequence). The CDR3 spans 15 residues. The CDR3 DNA reads TGTGCCAGCAGCTTGGAGGTCAGGGTGGGAGGCGAGCAGTACTTC. Translating gives CASSLEVRVGGEQYF.

V gene TRBV30 combines with J gene TRBJ2-7, with 9 bases matching TRBD2. The CDR3 length is 14 residues. The ends lost 2 bases at V and 7 bases at J; junction bases unmatched: 9. Germline values: CDR1 GTSNPN, CDR2 SVGIG (reference sequence). CDR3 in DNA: TGTGCCTGGAGTCCCCGACTAGCGGAGGTTGAGCAGTACGTC. It specifies CAWSPRLAEVEQYV.

As regards this clone: At the DNA level, this CDR3 is encoded by other sequences in the same sample as well. The rearrangement links TRBV11-3 to TRBJ1-2; no definite D call. Trimming cost V 1 base and J 3 bases, with 3 bases left between them. Per germline, CDR1 SGHNT and CDR2 YENEEA. The CDR3 consists of 12 residues. CDR3 coding DNA: TGTGCCAGCAGCTTAGGAGACTATGGCTACACCTTC. It encodes CASSLGDYGYTF.

The chain uses TRBV10-1 and TRBJ2-2; TRBD1 matches at 7 bases. The CDR3 covers 14 residues. Germline V lookup: CDR1 WNHNN, CDR2 SYGVQD (reference sequence). V was clipped by 2 bases and J by 6 bases; unmatched bases: 3. CDR3 in DNA: TGCGCCAGCAGTGAGGTCCAGGGGGCCGGGGAGCTGTTTTTT. This encodes CASSEVQGAGELFF.

This clone has more than one count but fewer than ten. The V and J genes are TRBV24-1 and TRBJ2-5; 10 bases align to TRBD2. CDR1 and CDR2 from the germline V gene are KGHDR and SFDVKD. There are 16 residues in the CDR3. Germline trimming cut 3 bases from V and 2 bases from J; bases unmatched to any gene: 5. The CDR3 reads CATSDLQAGGQETQYF. CDR3 nucleotide sequence: TGTGCCACCAGTGATCTCCAAGCGGGAGGGCAAGAGACCCAGTACTTC.

The V gene is TRBV7-2, the J gene TRBJ2-5, with 9 positions matching TRBD2. The trim removed 3 bases at V and 0 bases at J, leaving 2 bases unmatched. Germline CDR1 is SGHTA and CDR2 is FQGNSA. CDR3 length: 15 residues. CDR3 residues: CASSFGGGDQETQYF. The CDR3 coding sequence is TGTGCCAGCAGCTTTGGCGGGGGGGACCAAGAGACCCAGTACTTC.

This clone occurred many times. J is TRBJ1-2 and V is TRBV3-1 (or the pseudogene TRBV3-2); TRBD1 might be the D (6 bases). The CDR3 runs to 15 residues. Germline CDR1 LGHDT, CDR2 YNNKEL (reference sequence). V dropped 0 bases and J dropped 4 bases, with 12 bases sitting between them. CDR3 bases: TGTGCCAGCAGCCAAGATTTAACAGGGACCTATGGCTACACCTTC. Its translation is CASSQDLTGTYGYTF.

This clone was observed once. Written as DNA, the CDR3 is TGTGCCAGCAGTTTACGTCCCAACTATGGCTACACCTTC. Translating it yields CASSLRPNYGYTF. This chain links TRBV28 with TRBJ1-2; no firm D call. The CDR3 has 13 residues. CDR1 and CDR2 (germline): MDHEN, SYDVKM. Trimming removed 2 bases from V and 2 bases from J, with 6 bases in between.